This entry lists 19 T cell receptor beta chains sequenced from one sample in a study of T-cell reconstitution after alpha-beta-depleted transplantation in children. Unique molecular identifiers were incorporated into the prepared TCRbeta library. TCRdb re-analysed the PCR reads in MiXCR, keeping a single row per CDR3 protein. This sample carries fewer than 700,000 distinct CDR3 sequences, 10% to 15% of them seen once, and the ten largest clones take around 2.2%. This material consisted of PBMCs, mostly from graft donor cells, taken 360 days after TCRalphabeta/CD19-depleted stem cell transplant. The receptors were sampled from a male patient younger than 18 who had a stem cell transplant for acute myeloid leukemia, so the T cells may come from the graft donor.

This clonotype was counted a few times. J is TRBJ2-2 and V is TRBV11-2; 10 nucleotides align to TRBD2. V shed 6 bases, J shed 0 bases, and the junction held 10 bases outside the gene matches. Per the germline V gene, CDR1 is SGHAT and CDR2 is FQNNGV. The CDR3 runs 18 residues. CDR3 sequence reads: CASSSRLAGRPNTGELFF. CDR3 sequence (DNA): TGTGCCAGCAGTTCGAGACTAGCGGGTAGACCGAACACCGGGGAGCTGTTTTTT.

This clonotype occurred many times. The chain recombines TRBV28 with TRBJ2-7; no clear D gene. Germline V gene lookup returns CDR1 MDHEN and CDR2 SYDVKM. The CDR3 totals 11 residues. V gave up 6 bases and J gave up 7 bases, with 10 bases separating them. The CDR3 spells CASSLMREQYF. For the CDR3, the DNA is TGTGCCAGCAGCCTCATGCGGGAGCAGTACTTC.

This clonotype was recorded a few times. V usage is TRBV4-2 and J usage is TRBJ2-3; TRBD2 agrees at 8 bases. Germline V gene sequence: CDR1 LGHNA, CDR2 YNFKEQ. This CDR3 spans 17 amino acids. J gave up 8 bases and V 0 bases, and 13 bases lay outside the gene matches. The CDR3 sequence: CASSQDPREGVMVTQYF. CDR3 sequence (DNA): TGTGCCAGCAGCCAAGACCCTCGGGAGGGGGTAATGGTTACGCAGTATTTT.

This sequence joins TRBV5-1 and TRBJ2-1, with TRBD2 identical over 10 bases. The CDR3 consists of 16 residues. The V gene's germline CDR1 is SGHRS and CDR2 YFSETQ. J gave up 5 bases and V 0 bases, and 5 bases lay outside the gene matches. The CDR3 spells CASSLVGTSAHNEQFF. The CDR3 coding sequence is TGCGCCAGCAGCTTGGTTGGGACTAGCGCGCACAATGAGCAGTTCTTC.

This chain connects TRBV18 to TRBJ2-2; perhaps D is TRBD1 or TRBD2 (5 bases each). The germline V and J ends were trimmed by 3 bases and 6 bases, with 11 bases remaining between them. Germline V gives CDR1 KGHSH, CDR2 LQKENI. This CDR3 comprises 14 residues. CDR3 DNA sequence: TGTGCCAGCTCACCGGGGGTGCAGGCCGGGGAGCTGTTTTTT. It translates to CASSPGVQAGELFF.

The V call is TRBV24-1, the J call TRBJ2-1; 7 nucleotides align to TRBD1. V lost 4 bases to trimming and J lost 8 bases; unmatched junction nucleotides: 4. CDR3 length equals 13 residues. Germline lookup yields CDR1 KGHDR and CDR2 SFDVKD. The CDR3 nucleotides read TGTGCCACCAGTGACCTCGACAGGGATGAGCAGTTCTTC. Its translation is CATSDLDRDEQFF.

This clonotype was seen many times. V usage is TRBV5-1 and J usage is TRBJ1-1; D unresolved. Trimming removed 3 bases at V and 1 base at J, with 7 bases between. This CDR3 is built from 13 residues. Germline V gives CDR1 SGHRS, CDR2 YFSETQ. The CDR3 reads CASSSRANTEAFF. CDR3 nucleotides: TGCGCCAGCAGCTCTCGCGCGAACACTGAAGCTTTCTTT.

This clonotype was found many times. The J gene is TRBJ2-2, the V gene TRBV11-2; D might be TRBD1 or TRBD2, each matching 5 bases. In germline, CDR1 is SGHAT, CDR2 FQNNGV. The ends were cut back, 5 bases at V and 2 bases at J, with 12 bases in the middle. The CDR3 contains 15 residues. The CDR3 loop is CASSPVGPNTGELFF. In nucleotides, the CDR3 is TGTGCCAGCAGCCCCGTGGGACCCAACACCGGGGAGCTGTTTTTT.

This clonotype was observed many times. The rearrangement joins TRBV4-3 to TRBJ2-5; 7 bases match TRBD1. Per the germline V gene, CDR1 is LGHNA and CDR2 is YSLEER. The trim removed 0 bases at V and 3 bases at J, leaving 4 bases unmatched. This CDR3 has 15 amino acids. The DNA of the CDR3 is TGCGCCAGCAGCCAAGATAGGACAGGAGAAGAGACCCAGTACTTC. Amino acids: CASSQDRTGEETQYF.

This clonotype was detected only a few times. The chain links TRBV5-1 to TRBJ2-5, with 7 bases that match TRBD2. V lost 2 bases to trimming and J lost 5 bases; unmatched junction nucleotides: 6. The length of the CDR3 is 14 residues. Germline assignment: CDR1 SGHRS and CDR2 YFSETQ. DNA of the CDR3: TGCGCCAGCAGCTTCGCGGGAGTGAGGGAGACCCAGTACTTC. This encodes CASSFAGVRETQYF.

This chain links TRBV6-5 with TRBJ2-5; 7 nucleotides line up with TRBD2. CDR3 length: 15 amino acids. With 2 bases clipped from V and 3 bases from J, the junction kept 6 bases outside the gene matches. Germline-derived CDR1 and CDR2 are MNHEY and SVGAGI. The CDR3 DNA reads TGTGCCAGCAGTTACGAGGGAGGGCGAGAAGAGACCCAGTACTTC. Its protein is CASSYEGGREETQYF.

The chain joins TRBV18 to TRBJ2-7, with D possibly being TRBD1 (5 bases). This CDR3 region has 14 residues. Trimming left V 3 bases short and J 0 bases short, with 9 bases between. Germline CDR1 is KGHSH and CDR2 is LQKENI. The CDR3 bases are TGTGCCAGCTCACCCCCGACAGACTCCTACGAGCAGTACTTC. The encoded protein is CASSPPTDSYEQYF.

This clonotype appeared many times. The CDR3 DNA reads TGCAGCGCTCGACAGAGATCTAACTATGGCTACACCTTC. This encodes CSARQRSNYGYTF. This rearrangement joins TRBV29-1 to TRBJ1-2; tentative D call: TRBD1 (5 bases). Trimming left V 7 bases short and J 0 bases short, with 12 bases between. This CDR3 region has 13 residues. Germline-derived CDR1 and CDR2 are SQVTM and ANQGSEA.

This clonotype was seen repeatedly, ten times or more. This rearrangement joins TRBV6-2 or TRBV6-3 to TRBJ2-7; 7 nucleotides align to TRBD1. The trim removed 6 bases at V and 3 bases at J, leaving 5 bases unmatched. The CDR3 covers 13 residues. Per germline, CDR1 MNHEY and CDR2 SVGEGT. The CDR3 DNA reads as TGTGCCAGCAGCCGGACAGGATACTACGAGCAGTACTTC. The encoded protein is CASSRTGYYEQYF.

This clonotype was observed a handful of times. V gene TRBV4-3 combines with J gene TRBJ2-7; 7 nucleotides align to TRBD2. The CDR3 totals 13 residues. The V gene's germline CDR1 is LGHNA and CDR2 YSLEER. After removal of 0 bases from V and 7 bases from J, the junction contained 3 bases not matched to a gene. The CDR3 DNA reads as TGCGCCAGCAGCCAAGAGGGAGGGTGGGAGCAGTACTTC. Amino acid sequence: CASSQEGGWEQYF.

This clonotype was recorded many times. The chain links TRBV7-2 to TRBJ2-7; TRBD2 might be the D (7 bases). Germline CDR1 SGHTA, CDR2 FQGNSA. The CDR3 consists of 15 residues. The V gene lost 4 bases and the J gene lost 4 bases, with 17 bases spanning the gap. The CDR3 spells CASSSLMGGGYEQYF. In nucleotides, the CDR3 is TGTGCCAGCAGCTCTTTAATGGGAGGGGGATACGAGCAGTACTTC.

This chain uses TRBV5-1 with TRBJ1-5; no clear D gene. Per the germline V gene, CDR1 is SGHRS and CDR2 is YFSETQ. This CDR3 is built from 16 residues. V was pared by 4 bases and J by 3 bases, with 17 bases between. The CDR3 DNA sequence: TGCGCCAGCAGCCCGGTCGACGGCAGGATCAATCAGCCCCAGCATTTT. It encodes CASSPVDGRINQPQHF.

This clonotype has just a few counts. V is TRBV18 and J is TRBJ1-5; 10 nucleotides match TRBD1. Per the germline V gene, CDR1 is KGHSH and CDR2 is LQKENI. After removal of 3 bases from V and 0 bases from J, the junction contained 11 bases not matched to a gene. This CDR3 region has 19 residues. The CDR3 nucleotides are TGTGCCAGCTCACCGCGGCGGGACAGGGGAGTAGTTAGCAATCAGCCCCAGCATTTT. Translated, it gives CASSPRRDRGVVSNQPQHF.

In this sample, this clonotype turned up many times. The chain carries TRBV28 and TRBJ2-1; D may be TRBD1 or TRBD2 (7 bases each). The germline V gene encodes CDR1 MDHEN and CDR2 SYDVKM. The CDR3 loop spans 16 amino acids. Trimming pared 2 bases from V and 7 bases from J, leaving 18 bases between. In nucleotides, the CDR3 is TGTGCCAGCAGTTTAGTTGGGGCAGCGGGACAGAATGAGCAGTTCTTC. Residues: CASSLVGAAGQNEQFF.